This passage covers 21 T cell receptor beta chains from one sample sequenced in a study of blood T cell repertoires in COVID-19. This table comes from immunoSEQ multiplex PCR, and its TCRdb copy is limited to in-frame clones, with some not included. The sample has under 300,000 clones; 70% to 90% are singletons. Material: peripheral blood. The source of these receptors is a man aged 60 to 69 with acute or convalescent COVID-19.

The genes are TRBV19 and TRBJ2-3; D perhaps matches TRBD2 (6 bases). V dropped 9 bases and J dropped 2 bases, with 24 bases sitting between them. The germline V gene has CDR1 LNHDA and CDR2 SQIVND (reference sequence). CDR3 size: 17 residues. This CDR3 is CASGIASAFEYTDTQYF. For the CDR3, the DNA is TGTGCCAGCGGGATTGCTAGCGCCTTCGAGTACACAGATACGCAGTATTTT.

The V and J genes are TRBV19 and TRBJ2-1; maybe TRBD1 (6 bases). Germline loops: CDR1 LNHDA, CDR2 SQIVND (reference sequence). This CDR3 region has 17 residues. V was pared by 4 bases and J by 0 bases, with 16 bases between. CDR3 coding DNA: TGTGCCAGTAGTACCCTGAGGACAGAAAGCTCCTACAATGAGCAGTTCTTC. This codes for CASSTLRTESSYNEQFF.

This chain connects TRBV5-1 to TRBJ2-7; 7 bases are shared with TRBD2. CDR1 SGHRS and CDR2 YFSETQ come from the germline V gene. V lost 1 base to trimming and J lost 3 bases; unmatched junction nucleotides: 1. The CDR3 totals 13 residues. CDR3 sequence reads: CASSLQRDYEQYF. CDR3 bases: TGCGCCAGCAGCTTGCAGCGGGACTACGAGCAGTACTTC.

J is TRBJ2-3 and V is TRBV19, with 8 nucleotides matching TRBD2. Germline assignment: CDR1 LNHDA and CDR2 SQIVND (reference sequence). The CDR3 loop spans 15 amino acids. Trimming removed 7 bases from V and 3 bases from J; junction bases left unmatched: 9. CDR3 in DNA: TGTGCCAGTATGCCAGCTAGCGGGTTAACAGATACGCAGTATTTT. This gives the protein CASMPASGLTDTQYF.

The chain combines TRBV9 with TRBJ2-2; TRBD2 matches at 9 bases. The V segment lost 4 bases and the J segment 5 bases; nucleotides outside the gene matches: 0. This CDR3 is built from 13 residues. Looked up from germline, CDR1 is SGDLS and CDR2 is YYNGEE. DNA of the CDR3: TGTGCCAGCAGCACTAGCGGGACCGGGGAGCTGTTTTTT. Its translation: CASSTSGTGELFF.

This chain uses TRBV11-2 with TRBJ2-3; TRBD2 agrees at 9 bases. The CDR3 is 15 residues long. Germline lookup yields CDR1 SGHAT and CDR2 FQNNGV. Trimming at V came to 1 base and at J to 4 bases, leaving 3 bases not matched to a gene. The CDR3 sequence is CASSLGSGSPDTQYF. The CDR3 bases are TGTGCCAGCAGCTTAGGTAGCGGGAGTCCAGATACGCAGTATTTT.

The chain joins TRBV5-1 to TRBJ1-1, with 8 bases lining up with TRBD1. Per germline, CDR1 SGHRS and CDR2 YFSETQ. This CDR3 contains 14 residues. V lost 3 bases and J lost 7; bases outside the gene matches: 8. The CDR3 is CASSSSGGVVEAFF. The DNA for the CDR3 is TGCGCCAGCAGCTCCTCAGGGGGCGTGGTTGAAGCTTTCTTT.

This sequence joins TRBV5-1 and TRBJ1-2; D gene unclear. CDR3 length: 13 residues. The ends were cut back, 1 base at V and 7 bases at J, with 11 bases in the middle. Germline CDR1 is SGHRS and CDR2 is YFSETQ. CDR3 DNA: TGCGCCAGCAGCTTGACGCTGGAGGGTGGCTACACCTTC. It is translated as CASSLTLEGGYTF.

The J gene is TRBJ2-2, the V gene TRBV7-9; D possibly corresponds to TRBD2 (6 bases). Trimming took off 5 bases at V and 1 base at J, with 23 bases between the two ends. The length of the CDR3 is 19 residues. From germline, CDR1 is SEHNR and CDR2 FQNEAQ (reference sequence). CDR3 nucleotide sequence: TGTGCCAGCAGCCGGATATTTGGGCGGACGGGGGAGAACACCGGGGAGCTGTTTTTT. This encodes CASSRIFGRTGENTGELFF.

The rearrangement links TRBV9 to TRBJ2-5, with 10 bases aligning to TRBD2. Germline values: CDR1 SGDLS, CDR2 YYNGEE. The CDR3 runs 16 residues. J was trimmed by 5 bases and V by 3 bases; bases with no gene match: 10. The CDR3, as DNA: TGTGCCAGCAGCGGGCGGACTAGCGGAGTGGGGGAGACCCAGTACTTC. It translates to CASSGRTSGVGETQYF.

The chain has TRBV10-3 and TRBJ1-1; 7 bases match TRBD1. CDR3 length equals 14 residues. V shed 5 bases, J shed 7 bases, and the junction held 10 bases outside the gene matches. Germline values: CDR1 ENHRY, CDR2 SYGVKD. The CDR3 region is CAISRQGSANEAFF. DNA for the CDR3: TGTGCCATCAGTCGACAGGGATCTGCTAATGAAGCTTTCTTT.

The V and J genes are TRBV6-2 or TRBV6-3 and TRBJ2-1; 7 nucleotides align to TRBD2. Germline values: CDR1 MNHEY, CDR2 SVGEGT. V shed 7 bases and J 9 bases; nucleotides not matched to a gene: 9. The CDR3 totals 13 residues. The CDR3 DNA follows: TGTGCCAGCACCCCCTGGCGGGAGCGTGAGCAGTTCTTC. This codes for CASTPWREREQFF.

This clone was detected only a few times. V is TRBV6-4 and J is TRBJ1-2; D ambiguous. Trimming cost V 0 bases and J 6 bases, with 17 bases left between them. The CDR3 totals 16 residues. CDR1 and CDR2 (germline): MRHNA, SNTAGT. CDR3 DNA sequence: TGTGCCAGCAGTGACTCCCCGGCCCGGAGAGTTCATGGCTACACCTTC. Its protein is CASSDSPARRVHGYTF.

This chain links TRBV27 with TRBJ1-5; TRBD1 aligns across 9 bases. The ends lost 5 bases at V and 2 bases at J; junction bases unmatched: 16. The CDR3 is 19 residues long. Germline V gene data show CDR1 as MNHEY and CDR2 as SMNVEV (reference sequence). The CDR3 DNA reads TGTGCCAGCAGTCTAAACAGGGGGCTAGAGTCTGATCGCAATCAGCCCCAGCATTTT. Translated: CASSLNRGLESDRNQPQHF.

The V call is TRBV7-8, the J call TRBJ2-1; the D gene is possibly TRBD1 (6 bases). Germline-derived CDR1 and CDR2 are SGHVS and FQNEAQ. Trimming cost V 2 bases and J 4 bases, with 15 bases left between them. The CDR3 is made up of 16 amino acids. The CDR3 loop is CASSLQRQDGYNEQFF. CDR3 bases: TGTGCCAGCAGCTTACAAAGACAGGACGGTTACAATGAGCAGTTCTTC.

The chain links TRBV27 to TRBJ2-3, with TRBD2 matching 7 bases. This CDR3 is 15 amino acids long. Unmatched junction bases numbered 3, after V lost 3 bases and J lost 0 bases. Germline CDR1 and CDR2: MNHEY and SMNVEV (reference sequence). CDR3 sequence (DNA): TGTGCCAGCAGTTTCATGGGAGGGAGCACAGATACGCAGTATTTT. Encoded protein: CASSFMGGSTDTQYF.

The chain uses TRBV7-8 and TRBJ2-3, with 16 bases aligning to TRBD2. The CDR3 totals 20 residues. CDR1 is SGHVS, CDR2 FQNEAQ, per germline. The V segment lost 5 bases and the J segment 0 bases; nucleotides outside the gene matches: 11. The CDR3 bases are TGTGCCAGCAGCGTGATTCCGGGACTAGCGGGAGGGCCTAGCACAGATACGCAGTATTTT. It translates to CASSVIPGLAGGPSTDTQYF.

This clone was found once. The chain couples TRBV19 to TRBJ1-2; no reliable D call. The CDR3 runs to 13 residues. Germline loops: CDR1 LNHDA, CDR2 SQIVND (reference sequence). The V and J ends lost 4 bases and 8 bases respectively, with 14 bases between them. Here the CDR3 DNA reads TGTGCCAGTAGTAAGCTCGGTCCCGCGGGCTACACCTTC. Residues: CASSKLGPAGYTF. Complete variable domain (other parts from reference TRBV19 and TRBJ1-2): DGGITQSPKYLFRKEGQNVTLSCEQNLNHDAMYWYRQDPGQGLRLIYYSQIVNDFQKGDIAEGYSVSREKKESFPLTVTSAQKNPTAFYLCASSKLGPAGYTFGSGTRLTVV.

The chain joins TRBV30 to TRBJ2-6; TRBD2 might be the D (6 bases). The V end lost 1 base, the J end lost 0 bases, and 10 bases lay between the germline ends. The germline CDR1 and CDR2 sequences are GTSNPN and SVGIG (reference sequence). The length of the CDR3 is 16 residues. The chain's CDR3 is CAWSAQRVSGANVLTF. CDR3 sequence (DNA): TGTGCCTGGAGTGCCCAGCGGGTCTCTGGGGCCAACGTCCTGACTTTC.

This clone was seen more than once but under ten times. Written as DNA, the CDR3 is TGCGCCAGCAAGGACGTAGCGGGAGTGTCGGAGACCCAGTACTTC. Protein sequence: CASKDVAGVSETQYF. The V gene is TRBV5-1, the J gene TRBJ2-5; 9 nucleotides agree with TRBD2. The germline V gene encodes CDR1 SGHRS and CDR2 YFSETQ. V was clipped by 6 bases and J by 5 bases; unmatched bases: 11. This CDR3 is built from 15 residues.

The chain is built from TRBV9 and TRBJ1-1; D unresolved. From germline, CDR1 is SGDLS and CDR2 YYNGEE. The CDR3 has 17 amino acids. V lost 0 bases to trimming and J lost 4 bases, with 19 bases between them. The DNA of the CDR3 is TGTGCCAGCAGCGTAGGATCCAGTGGGCACATCCCCACTGAAGCTTTCTTT. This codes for CASSVGSSGHIPTEAFF.